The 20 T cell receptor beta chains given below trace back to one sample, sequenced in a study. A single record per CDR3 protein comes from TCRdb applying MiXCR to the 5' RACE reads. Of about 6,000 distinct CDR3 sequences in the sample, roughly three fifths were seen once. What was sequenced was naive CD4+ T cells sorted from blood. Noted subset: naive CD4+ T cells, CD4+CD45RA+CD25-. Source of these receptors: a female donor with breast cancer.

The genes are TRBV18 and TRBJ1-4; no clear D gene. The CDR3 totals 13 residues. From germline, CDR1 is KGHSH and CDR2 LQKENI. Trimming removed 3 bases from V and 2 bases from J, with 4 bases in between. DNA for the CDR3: TGTGCCAGCTCACCTGGGACTAATGAAAAACTGTTTTTT. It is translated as CASSPGTNEKLFF.

The CDR3 nucleotides are TGTGCCAGCAGCTCCCTGCCCATAGCGGGACTACGAGATACGCAGTATTTT. This sequence encodes CASSSLPIAGLRDTQYF. V usage is TRBV7-3 and J usage is TRBJ2-3, with 8 positions matching TRBD2. The CDR3 spans 17 residues. Losses at the gene ends were 4 bases for V and 5 bases for J; bases not matched to a gene: 14. Germline CDR1 SGHTA, CDR2 FQGTGA.

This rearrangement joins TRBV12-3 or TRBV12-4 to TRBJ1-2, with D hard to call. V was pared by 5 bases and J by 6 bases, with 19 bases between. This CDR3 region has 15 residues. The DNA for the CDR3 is TGTGCCAGCAGTATCCAGCGACGTGGTTGGAATGGCTACACCTTC. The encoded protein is CASSIQRRGWNGYTF.

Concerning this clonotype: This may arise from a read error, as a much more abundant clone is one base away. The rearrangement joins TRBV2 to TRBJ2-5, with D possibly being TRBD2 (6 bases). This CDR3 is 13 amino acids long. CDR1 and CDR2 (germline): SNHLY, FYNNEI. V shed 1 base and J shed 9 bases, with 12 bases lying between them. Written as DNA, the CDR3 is TGTGCCAGCAGTGAAGACCAGAGGGAGGCCCAGTACTTC. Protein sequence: CASSEDQREAQYF.

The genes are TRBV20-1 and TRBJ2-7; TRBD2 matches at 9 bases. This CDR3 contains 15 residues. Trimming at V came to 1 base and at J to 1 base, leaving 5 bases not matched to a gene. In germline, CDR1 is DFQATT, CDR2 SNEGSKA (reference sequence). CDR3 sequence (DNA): TGCAGTGCTAGAGCCCCTAGCGGGGATTCCTACGAGCAGTACTTC. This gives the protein CSARAPSGDSYEQYF.

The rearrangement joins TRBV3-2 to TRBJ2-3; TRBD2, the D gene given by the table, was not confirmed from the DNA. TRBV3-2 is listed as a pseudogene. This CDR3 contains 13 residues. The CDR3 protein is CASRLAGADTQYF. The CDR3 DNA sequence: TGTGCCAGCAGACTAGCGGGGGCAGATACGCAGTATTTT.

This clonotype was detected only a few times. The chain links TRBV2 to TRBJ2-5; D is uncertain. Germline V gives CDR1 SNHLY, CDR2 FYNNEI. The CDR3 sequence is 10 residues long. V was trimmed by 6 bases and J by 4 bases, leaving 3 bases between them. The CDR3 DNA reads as TGTGCCAGCAGGTCAGAGACCCAGTACTTC. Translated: CASRSETQYF.

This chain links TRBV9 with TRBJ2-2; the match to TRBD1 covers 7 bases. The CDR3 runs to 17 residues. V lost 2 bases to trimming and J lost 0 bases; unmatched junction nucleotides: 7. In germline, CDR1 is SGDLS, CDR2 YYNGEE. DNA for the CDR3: TGTGCCAGCAGCGTCGCCCCGGGACAGACGAACACCGGGGAGCTGTTTTTT. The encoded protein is CASSVAPGQTNTGELFF.

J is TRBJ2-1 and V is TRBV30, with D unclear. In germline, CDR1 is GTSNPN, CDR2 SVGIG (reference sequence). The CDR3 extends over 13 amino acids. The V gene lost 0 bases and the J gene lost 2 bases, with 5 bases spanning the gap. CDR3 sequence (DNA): TGTGCCTGGAGTGTAAACACCTACAATGAGCAGTTCTTC. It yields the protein CAWSVNTYNEQFF.

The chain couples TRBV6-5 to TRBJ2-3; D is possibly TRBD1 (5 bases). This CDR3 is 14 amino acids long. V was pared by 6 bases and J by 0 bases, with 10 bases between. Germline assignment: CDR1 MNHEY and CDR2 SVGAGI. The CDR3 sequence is CASSPTVSTDTQYF. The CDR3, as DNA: TGTGCCAGCAGCCCGACAGTTAGCACAGATACGCAGTATTTT.

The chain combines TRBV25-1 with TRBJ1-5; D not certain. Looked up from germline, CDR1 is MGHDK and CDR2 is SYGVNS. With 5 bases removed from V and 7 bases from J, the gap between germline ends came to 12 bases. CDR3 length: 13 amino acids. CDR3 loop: CASSLNGWQPQHF. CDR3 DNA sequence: TGTGCCAGCAGTTTGAACGGGTGGCAGCCCCAGCATTTT.

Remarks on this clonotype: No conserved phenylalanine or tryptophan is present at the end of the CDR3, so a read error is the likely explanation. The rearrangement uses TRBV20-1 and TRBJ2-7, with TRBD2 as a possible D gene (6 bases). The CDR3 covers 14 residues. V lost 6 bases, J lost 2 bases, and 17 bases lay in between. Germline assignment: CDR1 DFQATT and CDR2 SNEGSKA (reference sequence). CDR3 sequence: CSAPKVADPYEQYS. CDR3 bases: TGCAGTGCCCCTAAAGTAGCGGACCCCTACGAGCAGTACTCC.

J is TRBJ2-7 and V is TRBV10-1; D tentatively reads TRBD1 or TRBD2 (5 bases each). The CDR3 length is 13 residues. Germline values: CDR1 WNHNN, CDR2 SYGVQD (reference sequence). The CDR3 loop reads CASSRDATYEQYV. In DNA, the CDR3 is TGTGCCAGCAGCCGGGACGCGACCTACGAGCAGTACGTC.

In nucleotides, the CDR3 is TGCAGTGCTCCCCGGGATACCTACGAGCAGTACGTC. Its protein product is CSAPRDTYEQYV. The chain carries TRBV20-1 and TRBJ2-7; tentatively, D is TRBD2 (5 bases). This CDR3 comprises 12 residues. The germline gives CDR1 DFQATT, CDR2 SNEGSKA (reference sequence). V dropped 5 bases and J dropped 2 bases, with 10 bases sitting between them.

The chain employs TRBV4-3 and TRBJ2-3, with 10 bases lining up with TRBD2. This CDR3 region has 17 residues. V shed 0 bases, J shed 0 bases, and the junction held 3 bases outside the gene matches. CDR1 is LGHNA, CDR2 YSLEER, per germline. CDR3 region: CASSQDPSGGSTDTQYF. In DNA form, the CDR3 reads TGCGCCAGCAGCCAAGACCCTAGCGGGGGAAGCACAGATACGCAGTATTTT.

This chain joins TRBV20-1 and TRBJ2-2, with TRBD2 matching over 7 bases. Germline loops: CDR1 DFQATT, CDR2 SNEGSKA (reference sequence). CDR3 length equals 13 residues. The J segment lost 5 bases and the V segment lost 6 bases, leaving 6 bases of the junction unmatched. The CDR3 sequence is CSARNGGTGELFF. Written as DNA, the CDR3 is TGCAGTGCCAGGAACGGGGGGACCGGGGAGCTGTTTTTT.

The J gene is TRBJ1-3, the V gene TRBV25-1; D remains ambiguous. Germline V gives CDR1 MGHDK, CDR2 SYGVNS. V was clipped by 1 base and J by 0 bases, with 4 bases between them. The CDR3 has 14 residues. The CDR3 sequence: CASSESNSGNTIYF. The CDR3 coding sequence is TGTGCCAGCAGTGAATCAAACTCTGGAAACACCATATATTTT.

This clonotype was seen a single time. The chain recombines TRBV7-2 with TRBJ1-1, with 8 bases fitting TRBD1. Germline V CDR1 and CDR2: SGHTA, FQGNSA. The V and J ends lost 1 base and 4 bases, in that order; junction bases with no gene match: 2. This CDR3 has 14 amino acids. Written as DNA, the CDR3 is TGTGCCAGCAGCTTAGTCAGGGGGCCCACTGAAGCTTTCTTT. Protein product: CASSLVRGPTEAFF.

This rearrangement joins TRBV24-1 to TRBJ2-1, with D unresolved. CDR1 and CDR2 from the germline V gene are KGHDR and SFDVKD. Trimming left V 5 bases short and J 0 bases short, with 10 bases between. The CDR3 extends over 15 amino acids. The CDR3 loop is CATSGERSSYNEQFF. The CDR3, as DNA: TGTGCCACCAGTGGTGAGAGGAGCTCCTACAATGAGCAGTTCTTC.

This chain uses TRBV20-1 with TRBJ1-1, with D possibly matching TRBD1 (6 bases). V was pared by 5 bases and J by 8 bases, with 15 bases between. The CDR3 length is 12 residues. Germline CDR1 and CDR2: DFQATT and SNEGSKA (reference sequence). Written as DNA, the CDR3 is TGCAGTGCTGGTCCTAGCGACAGGGAAGCTTTCTTT. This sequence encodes CSAGPSDREAFF.